Here is one T cell receptor (beta chain) with its context. The antigen is undetermined. Different DNA sequences within this sample yield the same CDR3. The data were obtained in a study of shared clonotypes between healthy human individuals. Study overall: Those who served as donors were two women and three men between the ages of 18 and 49.

Here immunoSEQ multiplex PCR was the method, and the copy in TCRdb shows in-frame clones only, minus some. The repertoire consists of millions of clones, with roughly 91% occurring once and the leading ten covering roughly 1.8%. The CDR3 contains 15 residues. Germline CDR1 and CDR2: SGHNT and YYREEE (reference sequence). V gave up 3 bases and J gave up 3 bases; unmatched junction bases: 2. Study-wide results and caveats: Clonotype sharing across donors was expected to vary with sequencing depth. Only blood samples were collected, and tissue repertoires likely differ.

The naive CD8 fraction comprised CD45RO-negative cells positively selected for CCR7 and excluded terminally differentiated effector memory CD45RA+ cells. Sequences were obtained from naive CD8+ T cells from PBMCs. This TCR derives from a man between 18 and 35 years old in good health. Some clones in this sample may be carry-over from other donors' samples. This chain connects TRBV5-4 to TRBJ2-1; 11 bases are a match to TRBD2. CDR3 bases: TGTGCCAGCAGCTCGGGACTAGCGGACTACAATGAGCAGTTCTTC. It codes for CASSSGLADYNEQFF.